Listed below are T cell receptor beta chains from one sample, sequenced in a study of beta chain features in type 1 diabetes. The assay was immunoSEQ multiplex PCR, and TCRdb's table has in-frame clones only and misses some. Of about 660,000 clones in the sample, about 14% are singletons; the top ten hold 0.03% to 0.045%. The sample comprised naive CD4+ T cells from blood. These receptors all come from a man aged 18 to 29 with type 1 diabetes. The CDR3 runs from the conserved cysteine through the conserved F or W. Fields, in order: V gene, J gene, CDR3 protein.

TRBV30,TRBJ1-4,CAWSYRGIEKLFF
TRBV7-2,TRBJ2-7,CASSLGKGASYEQYF
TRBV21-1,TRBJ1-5,CASSGGAESNQPQHF
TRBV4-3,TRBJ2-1,CASSQGTPAHRPGEQFF
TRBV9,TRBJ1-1,CASSTAGGSNLNTEAFF
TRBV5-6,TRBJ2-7,CASSSGNEQYF
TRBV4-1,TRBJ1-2,CASSQAGQRNYGYTF
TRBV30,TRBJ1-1,CAWSDNPDPNTEAFF
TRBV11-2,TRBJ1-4,CASSLVAGTATNEKLFF
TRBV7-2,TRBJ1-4,CASSFRGRGEKLFF
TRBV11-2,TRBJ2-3,CASSLNGAGATDTQYF
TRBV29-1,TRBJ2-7,CSASSGYEQYF
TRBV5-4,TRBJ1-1,CASITIGGNTEAFF
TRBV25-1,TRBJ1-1,CASSDSEVGDTEAFF
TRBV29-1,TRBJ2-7,CSEGGRESYEQYF
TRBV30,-,CAWSGGYEQYF
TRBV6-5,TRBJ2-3,CASRPGLASTDTQYF
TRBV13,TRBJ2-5,CASSLSGSGSWKTQYF
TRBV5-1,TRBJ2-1,CASSLLERGSYNEQFF
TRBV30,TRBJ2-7,CAWSVWGAEQYF
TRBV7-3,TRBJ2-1,CANKWGSYNEQFF
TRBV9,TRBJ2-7,CASSVVWSRDEQYF
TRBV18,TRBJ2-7,CASSRDGYEQYF
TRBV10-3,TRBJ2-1,CAISGSRKSYNEQFF
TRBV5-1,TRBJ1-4,CASSLDVSTNEKLFF
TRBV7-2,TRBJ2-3,CASRLEAGDTQYF
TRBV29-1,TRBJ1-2,CSVDGTGADVYGYTF
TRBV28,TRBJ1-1,CASLTGIWAFF
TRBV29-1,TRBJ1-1,CSATNRDTVEAFF
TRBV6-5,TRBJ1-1,CASSYSRSTEAFF
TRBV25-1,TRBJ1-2,CASSQAWYGYTF
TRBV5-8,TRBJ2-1,CASSSTSGSGNEQFF
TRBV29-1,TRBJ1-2,CSVADGYTF
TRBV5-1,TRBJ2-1,CASSFTGVVNNEQFF
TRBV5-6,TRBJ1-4,CASRTGVNEKLFF
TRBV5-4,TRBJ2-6,CASSLPGAGANVLTF
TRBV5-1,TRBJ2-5,CASSLEATSETQYF
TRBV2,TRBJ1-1,CASSDPGVNTEAFF
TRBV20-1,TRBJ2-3,CSARVVDTQYF
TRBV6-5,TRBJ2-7,CASSYSKGTGVEQYF
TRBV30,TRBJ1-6,CAWTQVTGNSPLHF
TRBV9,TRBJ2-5,CASSVSVLLPETQYF
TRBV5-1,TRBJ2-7,CASSKDRALSYEQYF
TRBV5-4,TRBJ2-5,CASSLDSGTQGGETQYF
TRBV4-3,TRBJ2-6,CASSQDFDRGLTFEANVLTF
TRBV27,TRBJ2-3,CASSLQAGAVTQYF